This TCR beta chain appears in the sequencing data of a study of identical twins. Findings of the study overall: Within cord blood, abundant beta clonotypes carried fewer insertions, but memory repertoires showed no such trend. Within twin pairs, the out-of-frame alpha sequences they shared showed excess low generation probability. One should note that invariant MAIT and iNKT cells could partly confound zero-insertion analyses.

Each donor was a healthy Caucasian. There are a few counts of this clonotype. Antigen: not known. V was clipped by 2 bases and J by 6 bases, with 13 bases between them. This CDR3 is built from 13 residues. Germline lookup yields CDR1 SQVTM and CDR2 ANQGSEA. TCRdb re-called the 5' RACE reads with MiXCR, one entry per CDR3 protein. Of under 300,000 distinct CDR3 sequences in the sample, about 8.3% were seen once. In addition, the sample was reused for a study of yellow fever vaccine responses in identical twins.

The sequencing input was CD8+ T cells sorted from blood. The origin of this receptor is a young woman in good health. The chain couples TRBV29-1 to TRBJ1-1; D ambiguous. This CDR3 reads CSVEFGGFAEAFF. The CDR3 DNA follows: TGCAGCGTTGAATTCGGCGGTTTCGCTGAAGCTTTCTTT.